This entry lists 2 T cell receptor beta chains sequenced from one sample in a study of T cell repertoires in cytomegalovirus infection. TCRdb re-analysed the reads in MiXCR, keeping a single row per CDR3 protein. This sample yields almost 300,000 distinct CDR3 sequences, of which about 9.1% are seen a single time; 2% to 3% belongs to the top ten. Sequencing input: PBMCs. The receptors come from a human donor in good health (CMV status not recorded). Some clones in this sample may be carry-over from other donors' samples.

This clonotype was observed at least ten times. V gene TRBV7-2 combines with J gene TRBJ2-5, with no clear D. This CDR3 spans 13 amino acids. In germline, CDR1 is SGHTA, CDR2 FQGNSA. V was clipped by 7 bases and J by 4 bases, with 13 bases between them. The CDR3: CASNRLYRETQYF. CDR3 DNA: TGTGCCAGCAACCGTCTATACCGAGAGACCCAGTACTTC.

The CDR3 nucleotides read TGTGCCAGCCCGTCCCGAACAGGGGGCGCACCAATTCAGTACTTC. Translation gives CASPSRTGGAPIQYF. V is TRBV6-1 and J is TRBJ2-4; 9 bases are a match to TRBD1. The CDR3 sequence is 15 residues long. Per germline, CDR1 MNHNS and CDR2 SASEGT. V shed 8 bases, J shed 10 bases, and the junction held 15 bases outside the gene matches.